This record looks at one TCR beta chain sequence and its context. This sample stems from a study of blood T cell repertoires in COVID-19. Study overall: Samples representing acute and convalescent COVID-19 were sourced from the United States, Italy and Spain. In each case, the material was cDNA or gDNA derived from T cells, B-cell-depleted T cells, or PBMCs.

The CDR3 length is 13 residues. V lost 1 base, J lost 10 bases, and 6 bases stayed unmatched. CDR1 is SQVTM, CDR2 ANQGSEA, per germline. As originally analysed: Counts of nucleated cells, estimated from reference gene primer amplification, were obtained. Profiled with immunoSEQ multiplex PCR; TCRdb holds only in-frame clones, not every one. Clone size and V and J calls were adopted from that table, with D and trimming inferred from the DNA. The table includes around 120,000 clones, approximately 69% detected once. The source is a man older than 75 with acute or convalescent COVID-19. The sample was peripheral blood. V is TRBV29-1 and J is TRBJ2-1, with 8 bases fitting TRBD2. The CDR3 DNA follows: TGCAGCGTTGAAGTCGGGAGGGCCGGAGAGCAGTTCTTC. Its translation is CSVEVGRAGEQFF.